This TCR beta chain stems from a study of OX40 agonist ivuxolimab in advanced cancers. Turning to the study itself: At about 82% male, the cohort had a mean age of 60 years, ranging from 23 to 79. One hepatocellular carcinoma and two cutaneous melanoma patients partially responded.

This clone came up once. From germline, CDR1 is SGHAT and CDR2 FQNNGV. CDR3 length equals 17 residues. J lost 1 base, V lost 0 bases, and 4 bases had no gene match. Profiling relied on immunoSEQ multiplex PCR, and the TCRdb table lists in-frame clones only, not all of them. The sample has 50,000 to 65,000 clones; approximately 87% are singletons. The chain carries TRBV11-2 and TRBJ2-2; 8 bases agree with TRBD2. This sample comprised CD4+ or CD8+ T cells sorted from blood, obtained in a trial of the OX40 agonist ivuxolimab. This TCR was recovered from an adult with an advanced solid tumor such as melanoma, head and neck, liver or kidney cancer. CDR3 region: CASSLDDGGVNTGELFF. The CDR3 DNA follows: TGTGCCAGCAGCTTAGACGACGGGGGGGTGAACACCGGGGAGCTGTTTTTT.